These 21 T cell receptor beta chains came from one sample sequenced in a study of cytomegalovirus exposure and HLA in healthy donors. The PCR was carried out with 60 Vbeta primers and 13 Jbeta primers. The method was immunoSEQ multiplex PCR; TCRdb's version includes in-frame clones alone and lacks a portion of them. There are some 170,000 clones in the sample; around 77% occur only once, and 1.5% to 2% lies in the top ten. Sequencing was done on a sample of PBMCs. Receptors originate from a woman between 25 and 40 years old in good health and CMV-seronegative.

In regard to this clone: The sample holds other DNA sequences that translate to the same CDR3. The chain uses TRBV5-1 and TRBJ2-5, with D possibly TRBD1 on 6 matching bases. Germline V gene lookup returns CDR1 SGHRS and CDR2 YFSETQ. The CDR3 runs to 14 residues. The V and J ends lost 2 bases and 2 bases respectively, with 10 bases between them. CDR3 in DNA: TGCGCCAGCAGCTTCACAGGGATTCAAGAGACCCAGTACTTC. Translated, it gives CASSFTGIQETQYF.

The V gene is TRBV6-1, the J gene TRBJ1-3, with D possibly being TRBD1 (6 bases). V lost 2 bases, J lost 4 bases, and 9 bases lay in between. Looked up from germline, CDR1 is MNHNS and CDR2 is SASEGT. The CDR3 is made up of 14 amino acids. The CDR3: CASSEFRGGNTIYF. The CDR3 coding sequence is TGTGCCAGCAGTGAATTCAGGGGCGGAAACACCATATATTTT.

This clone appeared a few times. CDR3 sequence reads: CATSRDNREGVTGELFF. The CDR3, as DNA: TGTGCCACCAGCAGAGATAATCGGGAGGGGGTCACCGGGGAGCTGTTTTTT. This chain connects TRBV15 to TRBJ2-2; 8 nucleotides line up with TRBD2. The germline CDR1 and CDR2 sequences are LNHNV and YYDKDF (reference sequence). With V trimmed by 0 bases and J by 4 bases, 7 bases remained unmatched. CDR3 length: 17 residues.

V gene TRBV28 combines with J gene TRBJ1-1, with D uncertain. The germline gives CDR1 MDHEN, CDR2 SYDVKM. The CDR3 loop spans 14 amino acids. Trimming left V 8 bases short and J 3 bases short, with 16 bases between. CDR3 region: CASAPRGGYTEAFF. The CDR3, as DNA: TGTGCCAGCGCCCCTCGCGGCGGTTACACTGAAGCTTTCTTT.

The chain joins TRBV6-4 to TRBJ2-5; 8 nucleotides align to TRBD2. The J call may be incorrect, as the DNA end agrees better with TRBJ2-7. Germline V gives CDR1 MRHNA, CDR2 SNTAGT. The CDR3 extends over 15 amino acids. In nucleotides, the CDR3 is TGTGCCAGCAGTCCGACTAGCGACGGATACTACGAGCAGTACTTC. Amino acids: CASSPTSDGYYEQYF.

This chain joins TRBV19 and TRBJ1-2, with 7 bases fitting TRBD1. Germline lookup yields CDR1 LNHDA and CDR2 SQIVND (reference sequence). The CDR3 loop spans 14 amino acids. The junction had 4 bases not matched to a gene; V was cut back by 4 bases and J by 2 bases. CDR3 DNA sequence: TGTGCCAGTAGTACACAGGGGACGAACTATGGCTACACCTTC. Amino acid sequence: CASSTQGTNYGYTF.

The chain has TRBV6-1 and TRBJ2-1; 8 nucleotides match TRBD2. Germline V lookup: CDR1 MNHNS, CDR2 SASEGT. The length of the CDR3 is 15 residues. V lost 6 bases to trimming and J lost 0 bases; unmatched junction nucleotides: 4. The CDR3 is CASSRTSGSYNEQFF. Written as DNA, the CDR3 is TGTGCCAGCAGCCGCACTAGCGGCTCCTACAATGAGCAGTTCTTC.

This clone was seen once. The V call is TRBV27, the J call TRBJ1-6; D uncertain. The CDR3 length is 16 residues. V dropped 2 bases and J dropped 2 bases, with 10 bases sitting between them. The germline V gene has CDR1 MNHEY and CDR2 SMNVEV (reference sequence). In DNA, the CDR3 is TGTGCCAGCAGTTTAGTGGGGAGGCCCTATAATTCACCCCTCCACTTT. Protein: CASSLVGRPYNSPLHF.

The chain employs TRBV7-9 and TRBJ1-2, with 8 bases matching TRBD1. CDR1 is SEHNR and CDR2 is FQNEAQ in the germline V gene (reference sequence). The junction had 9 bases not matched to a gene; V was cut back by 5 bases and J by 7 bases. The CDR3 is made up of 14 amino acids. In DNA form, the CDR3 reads TGTGCCAGCAGCCACCTCAGGGGGCAGGGTGGCTACACCTTC. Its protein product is CASSHLRGQGGYTF.

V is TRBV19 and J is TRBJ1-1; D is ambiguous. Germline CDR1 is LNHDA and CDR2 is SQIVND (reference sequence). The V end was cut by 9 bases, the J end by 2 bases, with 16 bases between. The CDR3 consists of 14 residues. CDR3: CASQPYESNTEAFF. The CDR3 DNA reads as TGTGCCAGCCAACCTTACGAAAGCAACACTGAAGCTTTCTTT. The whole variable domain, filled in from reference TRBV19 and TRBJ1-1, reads DGGITQSPKYLFRKEGQNVTLSCEQNLNHDAMYWYRQDPGQGLRLIYYSQIVNDFQKGDIAEGYSVSREKKESFPLTVTSAQKNPTAFYLCASQPYESNTEAFFGQGTRLTVV.

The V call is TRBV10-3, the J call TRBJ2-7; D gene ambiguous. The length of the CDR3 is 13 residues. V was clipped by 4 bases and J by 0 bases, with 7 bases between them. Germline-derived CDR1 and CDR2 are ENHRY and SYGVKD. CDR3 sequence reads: CAISGAASYEQYF. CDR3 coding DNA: TGTGCCATCAGTGGGGCAGCCTCCTACGAGCAGTACTTC.

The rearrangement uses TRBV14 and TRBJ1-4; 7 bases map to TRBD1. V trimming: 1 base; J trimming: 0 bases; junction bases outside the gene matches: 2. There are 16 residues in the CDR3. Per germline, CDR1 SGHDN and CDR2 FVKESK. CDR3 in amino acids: CASSQVGTATNEKLFF. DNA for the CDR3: TGTGCCAGCAGCCAAGTTGGGACAGCAACTAATGAAAAACTGTTTTTT.

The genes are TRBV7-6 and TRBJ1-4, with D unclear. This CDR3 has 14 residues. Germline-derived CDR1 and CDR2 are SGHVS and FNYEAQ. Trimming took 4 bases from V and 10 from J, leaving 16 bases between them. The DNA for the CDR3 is TGTGCCAGCAGCTACGCGGGGAGGGAGGGAAAACTGTTTTTT. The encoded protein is CASSYAGREGKLFF.

The CDR3 DNA reads TGTGCCAGCAGCCTTACTAGCGGGGGGACCGGGGAGCTGTTTTTT. The encoded protein is CASSLTSGGTGELFF. The chain is built from TRBV7-2 and TRBJ2-2, with 12 nucleotides matching TRBD2. Germline CDR1 is SGHTA and CDR2 is FQGNSA. The V segment lost 5 bases and the J segment 5 bases; nucleotides outside the gene matches: 3. CDR3 length: 15 amino acids.

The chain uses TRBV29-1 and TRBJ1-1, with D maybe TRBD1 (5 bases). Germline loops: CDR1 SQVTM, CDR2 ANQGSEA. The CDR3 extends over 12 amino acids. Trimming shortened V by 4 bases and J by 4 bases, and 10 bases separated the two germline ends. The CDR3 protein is CSVVSGFTEAFF. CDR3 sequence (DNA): TGCAGCGTTGTTTCAGGGTTCACTGAAGCTTTCTTT.

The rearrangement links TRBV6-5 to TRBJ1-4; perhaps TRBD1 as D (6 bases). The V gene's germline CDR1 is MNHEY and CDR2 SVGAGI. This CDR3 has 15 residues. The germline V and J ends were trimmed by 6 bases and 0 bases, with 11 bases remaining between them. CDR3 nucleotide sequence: TGTGCCAGCAGCCGGGACACTGCAACTAATGAAAAACTGTTTTTT. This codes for CASSRDTATNEKLFF.

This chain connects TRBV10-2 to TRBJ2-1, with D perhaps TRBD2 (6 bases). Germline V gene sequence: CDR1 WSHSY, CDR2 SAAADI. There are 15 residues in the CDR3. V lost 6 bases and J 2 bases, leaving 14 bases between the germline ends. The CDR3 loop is CASRVAEGPYNEQFF. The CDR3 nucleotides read TGCGCCAGCAGAGTAGCGGAGGGGCCCTACAATGAGCAGTTCTTC.

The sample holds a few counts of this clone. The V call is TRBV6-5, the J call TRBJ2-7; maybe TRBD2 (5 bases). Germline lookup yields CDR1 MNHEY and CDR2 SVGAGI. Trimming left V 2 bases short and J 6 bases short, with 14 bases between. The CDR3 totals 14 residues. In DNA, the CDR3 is TGTGCCAGCAGTTACGGAGAGAGGGTGGGCGAGCAGTACTTC. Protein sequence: CASSYGERVGEQYF.

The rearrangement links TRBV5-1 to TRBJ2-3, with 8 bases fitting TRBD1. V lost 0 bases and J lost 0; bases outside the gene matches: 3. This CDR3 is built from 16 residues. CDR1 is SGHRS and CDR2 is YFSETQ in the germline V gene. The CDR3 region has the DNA TGCGCCAGCAGCTTGGTGGGACAGGCTAGCACAGATACGCAGTATTTT. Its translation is CASSLVGQASTDTQYF.

The DNA of the CDR3 is TGTGCCAGCGCCCTTTGGAGCCCGAACACCGGGGAGCTGTTTTTT. This encodes CASALWSPNTGELFF. The gene calls are TRBV6-5 and TRBJ2-2; D ambiguous. CDR1 and CDR2 (germline): MNHEY, SVGAGI. The CDR3 has 15 residues. V lost 8 bases and J 0 bases, leaving 13 bases between the germline ends.

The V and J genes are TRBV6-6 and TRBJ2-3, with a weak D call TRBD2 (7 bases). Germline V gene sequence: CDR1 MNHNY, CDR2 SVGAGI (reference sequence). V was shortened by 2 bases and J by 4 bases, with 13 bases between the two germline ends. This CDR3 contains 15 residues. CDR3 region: CASSYGGRGPDTQYF. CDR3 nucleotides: TGTGCCAGCAGTTACGGAGGGCGGGGGCCAGATACGCAGTATTTT.